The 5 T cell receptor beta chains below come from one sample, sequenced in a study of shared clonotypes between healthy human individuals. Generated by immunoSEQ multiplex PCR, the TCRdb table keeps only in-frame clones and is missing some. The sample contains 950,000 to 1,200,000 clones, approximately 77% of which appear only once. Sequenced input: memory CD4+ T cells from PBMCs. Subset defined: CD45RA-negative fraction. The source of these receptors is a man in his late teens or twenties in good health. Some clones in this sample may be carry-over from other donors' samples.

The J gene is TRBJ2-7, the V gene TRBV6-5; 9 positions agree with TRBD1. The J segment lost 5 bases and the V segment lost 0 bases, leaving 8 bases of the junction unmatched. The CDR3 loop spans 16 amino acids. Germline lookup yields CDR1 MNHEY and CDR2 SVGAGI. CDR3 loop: CASSYSGTGQGHEQYF. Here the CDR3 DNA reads TGTGCCAGCAGTTACTCGGGAACGGGACAGGGCCACGAGCAGTACTTC.

This CDR3 is CASSQGWGTDTQYF. DNA for the CDR3: TGTGCCAGCAGCCAGGGGTGGGGAACAGATACGCAGTATTTT. This chain joins TRBV7-9 and TRBJ2-3; perhaps TRBD1 as D (6 bases). The CDR3 is made up of 14 amino acids. V lost 5 bases and J 3 bases, leaving 12 bases between the germline ends. Germline CDR1 and CDR2: SEHNR and FQNEAQ (reference sequence). Using reference TRBV7-9 and TRBJ2-3 for the parts outside the CDR3, the full variable domain is DTGVSQNPRHKITKRGQNVTFRCDPISEHNRLYWYRQTLGQGPEFLTYFQNEAQLEKSRLLSDRFSAERPKGSFSTLEIQRTEQGDSAMYLCASSQGWGTDTQYFGPGTRLTVL.

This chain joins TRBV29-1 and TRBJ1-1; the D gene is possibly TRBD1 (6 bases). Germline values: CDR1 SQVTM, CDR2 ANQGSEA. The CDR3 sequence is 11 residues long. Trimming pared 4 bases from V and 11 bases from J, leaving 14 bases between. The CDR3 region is CSVARGLGAFF. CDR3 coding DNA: TGCAGCGTTGCCAGGGGACTAGGCGCTTTCTTT.

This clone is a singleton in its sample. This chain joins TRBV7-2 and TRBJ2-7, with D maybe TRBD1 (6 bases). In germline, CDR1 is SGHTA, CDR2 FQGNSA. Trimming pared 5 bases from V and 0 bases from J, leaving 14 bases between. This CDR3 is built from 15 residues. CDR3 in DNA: TGTGCCAGCAGCCTAGGACAGTTAAGCTCCTACGAGCAGTACTTC. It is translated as CASSLGQLSSYEQYF.

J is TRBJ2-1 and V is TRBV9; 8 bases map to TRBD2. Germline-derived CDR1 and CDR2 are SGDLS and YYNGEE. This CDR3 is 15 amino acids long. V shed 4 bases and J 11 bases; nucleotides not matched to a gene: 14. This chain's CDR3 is CASSIRTSPEGQQFF. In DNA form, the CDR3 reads TGTGCCAGCAGCATTCGGACTAGCCCGGAAGGGCAGCAGTTCTTC.